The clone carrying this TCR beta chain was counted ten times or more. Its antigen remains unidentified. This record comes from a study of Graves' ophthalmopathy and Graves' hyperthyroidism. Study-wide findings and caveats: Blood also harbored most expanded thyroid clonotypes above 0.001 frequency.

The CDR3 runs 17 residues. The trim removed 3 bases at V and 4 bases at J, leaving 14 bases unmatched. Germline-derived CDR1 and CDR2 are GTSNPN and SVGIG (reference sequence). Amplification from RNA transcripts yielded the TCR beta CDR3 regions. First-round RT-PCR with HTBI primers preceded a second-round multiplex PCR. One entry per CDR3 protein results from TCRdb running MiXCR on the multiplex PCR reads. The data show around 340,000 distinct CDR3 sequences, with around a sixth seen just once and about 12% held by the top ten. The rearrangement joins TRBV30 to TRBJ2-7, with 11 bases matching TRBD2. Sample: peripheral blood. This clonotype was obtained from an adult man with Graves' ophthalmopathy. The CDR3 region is CAWRRLAGGGSGYEQYF. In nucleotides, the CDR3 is TGTGCCTGGAGGAGGCTAGCGGGAGGTGGTAGCGGTTACGAGCAGTACTTC.